One and the same sample provided the 23 T cell receptor beta chains below, sequenced in a study of cytomegalovirus exposure and HLA in healthy donors. The repertoire was sequenced with immunoSEQ multiplex PCR; TCRdb's copy has only in-frame clones and lacks some. Of 80,000 to 100,000 clones listed, about nine tenths were seen once; the top ten hold 2% to 2.5%. Sequencing used PBMCs. These receptors were taken from a young man in good health and CMV-seronegative.

In its sample, this clone was seen once. The rearrangement joins TRBV5-5 to TRBJ1-4, with 10 bases fitting TRBD1. With 4 bases clipped from V and 11 bases from J, the junction kept 14 bases outside the gene matches. The CDR3 contains 16 residues. Germline-derived CDR1 and CDR2 are SGHKS and YYEKEE (reference sequence). The CDR3 sequence: CASSPWPGQGRDKLFF. The DNA for the CDR3 is TGTGCCAGCAGCCCCTGGCCGGGACAGGGGAGAGATAAACTGTTTTTT.

The gene calls are TRBV11-2 and TRBJ2-7; D might be TRBD1 (5 bases). CDR3 length equals 15 residues. The germline CDR1 and CDR2 sequences are SGHAT and FQNNGV. Between the trimmed V and J ends, which lost 1 base and 2 bases, there was a span of 12 bases. The CDR3 loop is CASSLAQASPYEQYF. The CDR3 DNA is TGTGCCAGCAGCTTAGCACAGGCCTCCCCCTACGAGCAGTACTTC.

The V call is TRBV5-3, the J call TRBJ1-1, with 10 bases matching TRBD1. Being an ORF, TRBV5-3 has a function that is uncertain. V lost 4 bases and J lost 1; bases outside the gene matches: 16. The CDR3 extends over 19 amino acids. This CDR3 reads CARSHYESPGQGPNTEAFF. CDR3 in DNA: TGTGCCAGAAGCCATTACGAATCGCCGGGACAGGGGCCGAACACTGAAGCTTTCTTT.

The V call is TRBV19, the J call TRBJ1-3; D may be TRBD1 (6 bases). The CDR3 is 19 residues long. The V end was cut by 3 bases, the J end by 0 bases, with 21 bases between. Germline CDR1 LNHDA, CDR2 SQIVND (reference sequence). The CDR3 DNA follows: TGTGCCAGTAGTATGCAGGGGATTTATACTTCATACTCTGGAAACACCATATATTTT. It is translated as CASSMQGIYTSYSGNTIYF.

This rearrangement joins TRBV5-1 to TRBJ2-7; 8 positions agree with TRBD2. The germline V gene encodes CDR1 SGHRS and CDR2 YFSETQ. The CDR3 has 18 amino acids. Unmatched junction bases numbered 15, after V lost 4 bases and J lost 0 bases. The CDR3 loop reads CASSLLMKSGGSSYEQYF. In nucleotides, the CDR3 is TGCGCCAGCAGCCTTCTCATGAAAAGCGGGGGAAGCTCCTACGAGCAGTACTTC.

The gene calls are TRBV5-6 and TRBJ2-7; D is uncertain. Trimming stripped 1 base from V and 0 bases from J, with 14 bases between. The CDR3 consists of 16 residues. In germline, CDR1 is SGHDT, CDR2 YYEEEE. In DNA, the CDR3 is TGTGCCAGCAGCTTGCGGATTGACACCCACTCCTACGAGCAGTACTTC. It translates to CASSLRIDTHSYEQYF.

V and J are TRBV10-3 and TRBJ1-1; 8 bases are shared with TRBD1. After removal of 4 bases from V and 4 bases from J, the junction contained 2 bases not matched to a gene. CDR3 length: 13 residues. CDR1 and CDR2 (germline): ENHRY, SYGVKD. CDR3 sequence (DNA): TGTGCCATCAGTGCGGACAGGGCCACTGAAGCTTTCTTT. Amino acids: CAISADRATEAFF.

This chain connects TRBV2 to TRBJ2-2, with D tentatively TRBD2 (5 bases). V lost 4 bases and J lost 0, with 15 bases in between. The length of the CDR3 is 17 residues. Germline CDR1 is SNHLY and CDR2 is FYNNEI. CDR3 bases: TGTGCCAGCAGTGCTGATGGAGGTGGTCCGAACACCGGGGAGCTGTTTTTT. Translated: CASSADGGGPNTGELFF.

The chain uses TRBV5-1 and TRBJ2-7; D unclear. The CDR3 runs 15 residues. V was clipped by 0 bases and J by 4 bases, with 14 bases between them. From germline, CDR1 is SGHRS and CDR2 YFSETQ. The CDR3 spells CASSLVVSSTYEQYF. The DNA for the CDR3 is TGCGCCAGCAGCTTGGTGGTATCATCGACATACGAGCAGTACTTC.

The chain combines TRBV19 with TRBJ2-5; the D gene is possibly TRBD2 (6 bases). CDR3 length equals 17 residues. In germline, CDR1 is LNHDA, CDR2 SQIVND (reference sequence). V lost 5 bases, J lost 4 bases, and 23 bases lay in between. CDR3 nucleotides: TGTGCCAGTAGTTCCTCCTTTCTGGCCGCCGGGGGAGAGACCCAGTACTTC. This gives the protein CASSSSFLAAGGETQYF.

This clone has just a few counts. The chain carries TRBV6-6 and TRBJ2-7, with 10 bases lining up with TRBD1. V gave up 6 bases and J gave up 6 bases; unmatched junction bases: 5. The CDR3 consists of 13 residues. From germline, CDR1 is MNHNY and CDR2 SVGAGI (reference sequence). CDR3 sequence reads: CASRWRDRGEQYF. The CDR3 nucleotides are TGTGCCAGCAGGTGGCGGGACAGGGGCGAGCAGTACTTC.

A single count supports this clone. The chain combines TRBV4-1 with TRBJ2-1, with 12 bases identical to TRBD1. The CDR3 runs to 15 residues. Trimming cost V 4 bases and J 6 bases; bases outside gene matches: 4. Germline V gives CDR1 MGHRA, CDR2 YSYEKL. The DNA for the CDR3 is TGCGCCAGCAGCCCTGGGACAGGGGGCCCCAATGAGCAGTTCTTC. This gives the protein CASSPGTGGPNEQFF.

The chain couples TRBV5-1 to TRBJ1-4; TRBD1 aligns across 8 bases. CDR1 and CDR2 from the germline V gene are SGHRS and YFSETQ. The CDR3 loop spans 15 amino acids. V dropped 3 bases and J dropped 1; count of bases not matched to a gene: 2. CDR3 coding DNA: TGCGCCAGCAGCTCGACAGGGGAAACTAATGAAAAACTGTTTTTT. This encodes CASSSTGETNEKLFF.

J is TRBJ2-7 and V is TRBV7-2; 10 nucleotides line up with TRBD1. This CDR3 contains 16 residues. Germline CDR1 reads SGHTA; CDR2 reads FQGNSA. After removal of 2 bases from V and 5 bases from J, the junction contained 9 bases not matched to a gene. DNA for the CDR3: TGTGCCAGCAGCTTAAATTCCTGGACAGGGGGTAACGAGCAGTACTTC. This gives the protein CASSLNSWTGGNEQYF.

The rearrangement uses TRBV28 and TRBJ2-5; D gene ambiguous. This CDR3 has 11 amino acids. Germline lookup yields CDR1 MDHEN and CDR2 SYDVKM. Trimming cost V 5 bases and J 3 bases, with 4 bases left between them. The CDR3 bases are TGTGCCAGCAGTCCCAAAGAGACCCAGTACTTC. The encoded protein is CASSPKETQYF.

The chain joins TRBV29-1 to TRBJ1-1; the match to TRBD1 covers 7 bases. Germline V lookup: CDR1 SQVTM, CDR2 ANQGSEA. Trimming removed 4 bases from V and 0 bases from J; junction bases left unmatched: 5. The CDR3 consists of 14 residues. CDR3 sequence: CSVGQGVVNTEAFF. The CDR3 bases are TGCAGCGTTGGTCAGGGGGTGGTGAACACTGAAGCTTTCTTT.

The V and J genes are TRBV5-1 and TRBJ1-3; D is undetermined. The length of the CDR3 is 14 residues. Germline V gene data show CDR1 as SGHRS and CDR2 as YFSETQ. The V gene lost 1 base and the J gene lost 9 bases, with 14 bases spanning the gap. In nucleotides, the CDR3 is TGCGCCAGCAGCTTGCCGGGAGGCACTGGCACCATATATTTT. As protein: CASSLPGGTGTIYF.

The genes are TRBV11-3 and TRBJ2-3; maybe TRBD2 (6 bases). The CDR3 is 15 amino acids. CDR1 and CDR2 from the germline V gene are SGHNT and YENEEA. V was trimmed by 2 bases and J by 0 bases, leaving 9 bases between them. CDR3: CASSLSGTSTDTQYF. In DNA, the CDR3 is TGTGCCAGCAGCTTATCAGGGACTAGCACAGATACGCAGTATTTT. Based on the CDR3 plus reference TRBV11-3 and TRBJ2-3, the full variable domain is EAGVVQSPRYKIIEKKQPVAFWCNPISGHNTLYWYLQNLGQGPELLIRYENEEAVDDSQLPKDRFSAERLKGVDSTLKIQPAELGDSAVYLCASSLSGTSTDTQYFGPGTRLTVL.

The chain carries TRBV6-1 and TRBJ2-5; possibly TRBD1 for D (5 bases). Between the trimmed V and J ends, which lost 5 bases and 2 bases, there was a span of 9 bases. Germline values: CDR1 MNHNS, CDR2 SASEGT. This CDR3 is 13 amino acids long. Here the CDR3 DNA reads TGTGCCAGCAGTATAACAGGACAAGAGACCCAGTACTTC. Translation gives CASSITGQETQYF.

This clone appeared once. This chain connects TRBV10-1 to TRBJ2-3; possible D gene TRBD2, 5 bases. With 2 bases removed from V and 2 bases from J, the gap between germline ends came to 20 bases. The CDR3 spans 18 residues. Germline CDR1 reads WNHNN; CDR2 reads SYGVQD (reference sequence). DNA for the CDR3: TGCGCCAGCAGTGAGGGATTGAGAGGGCCTCCTAACACAGATACGCAGTATTTT. It translates to CASSEGLRGPPNTDTQYF.

V gene TRBV5-1 combines with J gene TRBJ2-3, with unresolved D. This CDR3 is 13 amino acids long. Germline lookup yields CDR1 SGHRS and CDR2 YFSETQ. V gave up 0 bases and J gave up 4 bases, with 6 bases separating them. The CDR3 spells CASSLGPADTQYF. In nucleotides, the CDR3 is TGCGCCAGCAGCTTGGGGCCCGCAGATACGCAGTATTTT.

This clone was seen once. This rearrangement joins TRBV4-2 to TRBJ2-5, with a tentative D call TRBD1 (6 bases). The CDR3 has 16 residues. V was trimmed by 2 bases and J by 5 bases, leaving 18 bases between them. The germline CDR1 and CDR2 sequences are LGHNA and YNFKEQ. CDR3 loop: CASSQWDPQGWETQYF. DNA of the CDR3: TGTGCCAGCAGCCAATGGGACCCCCAGGGGTGGGAGACCCAGTACTTC.

The J gene is TRBJ2-7, the V gene TRBV11-2; TRBD1 matches 11 bases. With 2 bases clipped from V and 11 bases from J, the junction kept 5 bases outside the gene matches. From germline, CDR1 is SGHAT and CDR2 FQNNGV. The CDR3 runs to 13 residues. CDR3 nucleotides: TGTGCCAGCAGCTTACGGGACAGGGGGGTGGAGTACTTC. Protein product: CASSLRDRGVEYF.